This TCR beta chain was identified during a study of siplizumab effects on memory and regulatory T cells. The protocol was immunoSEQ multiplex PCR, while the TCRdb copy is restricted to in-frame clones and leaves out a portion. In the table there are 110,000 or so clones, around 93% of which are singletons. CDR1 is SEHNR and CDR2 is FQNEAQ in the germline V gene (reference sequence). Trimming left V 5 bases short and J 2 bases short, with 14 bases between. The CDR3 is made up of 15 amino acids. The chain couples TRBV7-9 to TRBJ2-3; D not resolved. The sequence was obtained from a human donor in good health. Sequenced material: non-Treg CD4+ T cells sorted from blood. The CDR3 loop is CASSPGFDPTDTQYF. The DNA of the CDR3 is TGTGCCAGCAGCCCAGGTTTCGACCCCACAGATACGCAGTATTTT.